Reported below is one T cell receptor (beta chain). The data originate from a study of neurological immune-mediated disorders. From the 5' RACE reads, TCRdb called clonotypes with MiXCR, one entry per CDR3 protein. The sample comprises 65,000 to 85,000 distinct CDR3 sequences, more than 5% of which are singletons, and roughly 7.9% rests with the top ten. The time point: longitudinal time-point 2. This CDR3 is built from 13 residues. Germline CDR1 reads LGHDT; CDR2 reads YNNKEL (reference sequence). Trimming cost V 2 bases and J 7 bases, with 6 bases left between them. The clonotype comes from a woman aged 60-70 years with multiple sclerosis. V and J are TRBV3-1 and TRBJ1-6; D ambiguous. The sequencing sample was made of PBMCs. The CDR3 DNA follows: TGTGCCAGCAGCCAACCCCCAAATTCACCCCTCCACTTT. It codes for CASSQPPNSPLHF.